Listed below are T cell receptor beta chains from one sample, sequenced in a study of blood T cell repertoires in COVID-19. TCRdb's copy holds only in-frame clones and misses some; the assay was immunoSEQ multiplex PCR. This sample yields around 310,000 clones, of which 90% are seen a single time; under 1.1% belongs to the top ten. The sample consisted of peripheral blood. The receptors derive from a woman aged 40 to 50 with COVID-19, enrolled during active disease. The conserved cysteine and the conserved F or W are not part of the CDR3 here.

>TRBJ1-2|TRBV19
ASRDGGSYGYT
>TRBJ1-2|TRBV5-1
ASSRWGGDYGYT
>TRBJ1-3|TRBV6-5
ASSNMAGNTIY
>TRBJ1-6|TRBV27
ASSFDRVVSPLH
>TRBJ1-1|TRBV5-1
ASSGTGVMGRDSEAF
>TRBJ2-7|TRBV6-2/TRBV6-3
ASSYGLAGGPYPSREQY
>TRBJ2-5|TRBV23-1
ASSQSVDPHRAVAYQETQY
>TRBJ2-7|TRBV25-1
ASSRQGSYEQY
>TRBJ1-2|TRBV2
ASSGSGGANYGYT
>TRBJ2-1|TRBV3-1/TRBV3-2
ASSPLRGVAGATNEQF
>TRBJ1-6|TRBV7-9
ASSPTGSGDNSPLH
>TRBJ1-1|TRBV6-5
ASSYRWGQLNTEAF
>TRBJ1-1|TRBV10-3
ATGTFRGTEAF
>TRBJ2-7|TRBV9
ASSRSGRGGEQY
>TRBJ1-1|TRBV29-1
SVFQGSGFMNTEAF
>TRBJ1-4|TRBV25-1
ASSDAGFGKLF
>TRBJ2-2|TRBV9
ASRRQGGTGELF
>TRBJ2-7|TRBV10-3
AIKGQGRTSSYEQY
>TRBJ1-4|TRBV2
ASGLDRGLEKLF
>TRBJ2-5|TRBV5-5
ASSGGLRREETQY
>TRBJ2-1|TRBV9
ASSANRAGSSYNEQF
>TRBJ2-3|TRBV2
ASSDRRGRADTQY
>TRBJ1-5|TRBV7-9
ASSLGQGYRNQPQH
>TRBJ1-2|TRBV5-4
ASSVAGRRDGYT
>TRBJ1-4|TRBV28
ASSPGGVEKLF
>TRBJ2-7|TRBV24-1
ATTRTGLPYEQY
>TRBJ2-3|TRBV12-3/TRBV12-4
ASRTLGTGVH
>TRBJ2-2|TRBV7-2
ASSSSGLAGFTGELF
>TRBJ1-5|TRBV28
ASSPSRRNQPQH
>TRBJ2-5|TRBV10-3
AIRPDREILETQY
>TRBJ2-3|TRBV6-6
ASQRTSGGGTDTQY
>TRBJ1-6|TRBV7-8
ASSLDAGAGSPLH
>TRBJ2-7|TRBV9
ASSPGLDRGYEQY
>TRBJ1-2|TRBV5-4
ASSPGRTFNYGYT
>TRBJ1-2|TRBV19
ASSIDLTGGYGYT
>TRBJ1-2|TRBV5-1
ASSQAVYNYGYT
>TRBJ2-1|TRBV15
ATSKSRSSYNEQF
>TRBJ1-1|TRBV12-3/TRBV12-4
ASSLGGEAF
>TRBJ2-2|TRBV5-4
ASSSTSVGTGELF
>TRBJ2-3|TRBV11-2
ASSLSGAGWRDTQY
>TRBJ1-1|TRBV7-9
ASSHLPESTEAF
>TRBJ1-3|TRBV6-6
ASSPISPGLSGNTIY
>TRBJ2-1|TRBV28
ASSLVSEVHYNEQF
>TRBJ2-3|TRBV5-1
ASSSQGSSTDTQY
>TRBJ1-2|TRBV10-2
ASSEGGRWYGYT
>TRBJ2-6|TRBV5-1
ASSLPQGTGANVLT
>TRBJ1-2|TRBV5-4
ASSLALLRTSYT
>TRBJ2-7|TRBV20-1
SASDRGTSGSSYEQY
>TRBJ2-1|TRBV9
ASSVGDAGGINEQF
>TRBJ1-1|TRBV7-9
ASSLEGLTNTEAF
>TRBJ2-3|TRBV5-1
ASSFRGEWTDTQY
>TRBJ1-2|TRBV28
ASSLPGTGDYGYT
>TRBJ1-2|TRBV9
ASSVNLRGNYGYT